The clone carrying this T cell receptor beta chain occurred a few times. The data belong to a study of blood T cell repertoires in COVID-19. Study-wide context: The study drew acute and convalescent COVID-19 samples from the United States, Italy and Spain. T cells, B-cell-depleted T cells, or PBMCs provided the cDNA or gDNA that served as material.

Germline lookup yields CDR1 SNHLY and CDR2 FYNNEI. Trimming shortened V by 6 bases and J by 6 bases, and 12 bases separated the two germline ends. This CDR3 is 13 amino acids long. Per the original data handling: The assay estimated nucleated cells by amplifying reference gene primers. Some clones are missing from TCRdb's copy, which holds only in-frame ones; the method was immunoSEQ multiplex PCR. That table is the source of V, J and clone size, and D and trimming were worked out from the DNA. The table lists about 330,000 clones, 83% of them singletons. The TCR comes from a woman in her forties or fifties with acute or convalescent COVID-19. The sequenced sample consisted of peripheral blood. The gene calls are TRBV2 and TRBJ1-3; D is unclear. The chain's CDR3 is CASRTSLENTIYF. CDR3 DNA sequence: TGTGCCAGCAGAACCTCCCTAGAAAACACCATATATTTT.